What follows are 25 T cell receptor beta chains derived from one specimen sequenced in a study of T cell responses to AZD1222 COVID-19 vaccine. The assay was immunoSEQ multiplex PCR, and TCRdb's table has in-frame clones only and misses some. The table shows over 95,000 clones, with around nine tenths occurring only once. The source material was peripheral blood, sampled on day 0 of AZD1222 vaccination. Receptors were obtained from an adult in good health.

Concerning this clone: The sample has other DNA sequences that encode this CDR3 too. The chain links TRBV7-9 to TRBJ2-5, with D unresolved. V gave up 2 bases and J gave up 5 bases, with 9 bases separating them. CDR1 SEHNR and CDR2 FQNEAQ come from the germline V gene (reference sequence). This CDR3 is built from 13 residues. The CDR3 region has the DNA TGTGCCAGCAGCTTAAACGGCCGGGAGACCCAGTACTTC. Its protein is CASSLNGRETQYF.

The CDR3 is CASLGGMNTEAFF. The CDR3 DNA reads as TGTGCCAGCTTAGGGGGCATGAACACTGAAGCTTTCTTT. The genes are TRBV18 and TRBJ1-1; 7 bases align to TRBD1. The germline gives CDR1 KGHSH, CDR2 LQKENI. Unmatched junction bases numbered 2, after V lost 7 bases and J lost 0 bases. The CDR3 runs 13 residues.

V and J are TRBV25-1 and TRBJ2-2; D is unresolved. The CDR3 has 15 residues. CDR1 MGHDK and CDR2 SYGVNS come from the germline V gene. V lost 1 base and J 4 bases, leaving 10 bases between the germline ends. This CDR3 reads CASSEWDRGTGELFF. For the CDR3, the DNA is TGTGCCAGCAGTGAATGGGATCGCGGCACCGGGGAGCTGTTTTTT.

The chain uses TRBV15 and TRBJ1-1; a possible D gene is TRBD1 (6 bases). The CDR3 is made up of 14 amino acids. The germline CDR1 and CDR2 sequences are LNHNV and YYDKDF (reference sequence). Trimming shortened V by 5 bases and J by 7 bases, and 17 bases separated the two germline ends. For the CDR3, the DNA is TGTGCCACCAGCTTTACCGGAGGGGGGTTTGAAGCTTTCTTT. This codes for CATSFTGGGFEAFF.

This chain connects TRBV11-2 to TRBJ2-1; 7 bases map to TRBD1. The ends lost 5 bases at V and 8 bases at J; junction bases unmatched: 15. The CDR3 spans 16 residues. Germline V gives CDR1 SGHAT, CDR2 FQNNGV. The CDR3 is CASSLRDSLDSDEQFF. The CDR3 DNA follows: TGTGCCAGCAGCCTACGGGACAGTTTGGATTCGGATGAGCAGTTCTTC.

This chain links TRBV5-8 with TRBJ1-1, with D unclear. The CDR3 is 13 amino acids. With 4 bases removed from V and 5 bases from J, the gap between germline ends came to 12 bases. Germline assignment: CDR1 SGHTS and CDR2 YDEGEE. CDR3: CASSRGRLTEAFF. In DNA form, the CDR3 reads TGTGCCAGCAGCCGCGGACGGCTTACTGAAGCTTTCTTT.

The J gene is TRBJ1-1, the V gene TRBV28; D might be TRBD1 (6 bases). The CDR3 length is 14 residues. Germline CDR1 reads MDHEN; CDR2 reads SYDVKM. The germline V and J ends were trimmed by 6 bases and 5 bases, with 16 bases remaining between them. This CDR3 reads CASRSPGGWTEAFF. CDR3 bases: TGTGCCAGCAGGTCCCCCGGGGGCTGGACTGAAGCTTTCTTT.

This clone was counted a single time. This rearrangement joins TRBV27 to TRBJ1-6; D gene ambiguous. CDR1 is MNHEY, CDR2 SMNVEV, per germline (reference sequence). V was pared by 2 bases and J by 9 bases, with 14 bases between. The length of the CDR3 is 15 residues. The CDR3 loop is CASSLVFMHLSPLHF. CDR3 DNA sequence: TGTGCCAGCAGTTTAGTATTCATGCACCTTTCACCCCTCCACTTT.

The CDR3 here is CASSSPVLLKYNEQFF. The CDR3 region has the DNA TGTGCCAGCAGTTCACCCGTTCTCCTAAAATACAATGAGCAGTTCTTC. The chain uses TRBV6-2 or TRBV6-3 and TRBJ2-1; D gene uncertain. The CDR3 is made up of 16 amino acids. The germline V and J ends were trimmed by 4 bases and 4 bases, with 17 bases remaining between them. CDR1 is MNHEY, CDR2 SVGEGT, per germline.

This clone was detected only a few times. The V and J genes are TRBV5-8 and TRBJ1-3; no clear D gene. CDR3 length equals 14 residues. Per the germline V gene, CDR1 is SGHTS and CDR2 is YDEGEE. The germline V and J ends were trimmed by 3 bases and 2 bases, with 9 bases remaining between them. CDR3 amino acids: CASSWGGAGNTIYF. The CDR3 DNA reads TGTGCCAGCAGCTGGGGTGGAGCTGGAAACACCATATATTTT.

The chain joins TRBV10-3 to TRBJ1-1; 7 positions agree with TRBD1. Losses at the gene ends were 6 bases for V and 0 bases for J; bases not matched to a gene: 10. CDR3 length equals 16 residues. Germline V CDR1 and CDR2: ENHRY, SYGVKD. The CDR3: CAISALGQTLNTEAFF. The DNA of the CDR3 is TGTGCCATCAGCGCCCTGGGACAGACTCTGAACACTGAAGCTTTCTTT.

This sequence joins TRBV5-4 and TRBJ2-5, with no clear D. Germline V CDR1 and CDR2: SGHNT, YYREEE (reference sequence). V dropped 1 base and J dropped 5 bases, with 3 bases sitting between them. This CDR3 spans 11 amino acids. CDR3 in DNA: TGTGCCAGCAGCTTGTTGGAGACCCAGTACTTC. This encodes CASSLLETQYF.

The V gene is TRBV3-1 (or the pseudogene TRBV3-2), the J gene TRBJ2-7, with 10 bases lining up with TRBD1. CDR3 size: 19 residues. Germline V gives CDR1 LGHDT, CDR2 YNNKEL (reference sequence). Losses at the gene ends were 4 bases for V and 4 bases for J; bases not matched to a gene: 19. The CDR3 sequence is CASSPTHSQDRGSGYEQYF. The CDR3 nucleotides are TGTGCCAGCAGCCCTACCCATTCCCAGGACAGGGGGAGTGGGTACGAGCAGTACTTC.

In DNA form, the CDR3 reads TGTGCCAGCAGCCAACTCCGGGGAAACTATGGCTACACCTTC. Its translation: CASSQLRGNYGYTF. V gene TRBV3-1 (or the pseudogene TRBV3-2) combines with J gene TRBJ1-2, with D hard to call. Between the trimmed V and J ends, which lost 2 bases and 2 bases, there was a span of 9 bases. Germline V CDR1 and CDR2: LGHDT, YNNKEL (reference sequence). CDR3 length: 14 amino acids.

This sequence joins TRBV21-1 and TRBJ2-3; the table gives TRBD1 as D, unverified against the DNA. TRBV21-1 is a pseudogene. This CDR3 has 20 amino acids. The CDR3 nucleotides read TGTGCCAGCAGCGAACGGGACAGGGGGCGTGGTTTAGGGGGCACAGATACGCAGTATTTT. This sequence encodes CASSERDRGRGLGGTDTQYF.

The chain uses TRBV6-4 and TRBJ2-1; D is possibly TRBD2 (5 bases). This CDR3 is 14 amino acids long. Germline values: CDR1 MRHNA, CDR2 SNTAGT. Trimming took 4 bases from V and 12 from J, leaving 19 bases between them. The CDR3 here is CASSVTDSDYLQFF. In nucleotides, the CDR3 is TGTGCCAGCAGTGTTACGGATTCCGACTATCTGCAGTTCTTC.

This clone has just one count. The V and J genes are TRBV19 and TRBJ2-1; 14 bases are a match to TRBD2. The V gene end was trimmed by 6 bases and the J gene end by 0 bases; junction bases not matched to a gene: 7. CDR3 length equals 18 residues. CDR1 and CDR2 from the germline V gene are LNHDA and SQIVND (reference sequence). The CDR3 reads CASRTGTSGGSSYNEQFF. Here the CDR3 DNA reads TGTGCCAGTAGGACCGGGACTAGCGGGGGAAGCTCCTACAATGAGCAGTTCTTC.

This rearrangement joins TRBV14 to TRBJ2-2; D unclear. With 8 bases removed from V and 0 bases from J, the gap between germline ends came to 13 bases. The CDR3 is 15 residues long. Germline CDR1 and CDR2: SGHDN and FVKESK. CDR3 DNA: TGTGCCAGCTCCCGTCGCGGAGCGAACACCGGGGAGCTGTTTTTT. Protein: CASSRRGANTGELFF.

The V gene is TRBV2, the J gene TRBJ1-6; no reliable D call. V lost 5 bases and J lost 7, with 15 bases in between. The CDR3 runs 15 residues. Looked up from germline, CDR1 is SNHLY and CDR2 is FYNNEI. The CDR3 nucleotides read TGTGCCAGCAGTCGAGGGAGTGAGGGAAATTCACCCCTCCACTTT. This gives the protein CASSRGSEGNSPLHF.

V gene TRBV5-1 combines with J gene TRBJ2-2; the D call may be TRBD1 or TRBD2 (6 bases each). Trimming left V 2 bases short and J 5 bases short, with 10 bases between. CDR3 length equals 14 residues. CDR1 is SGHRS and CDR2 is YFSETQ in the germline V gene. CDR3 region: CASSLTGATGELFF. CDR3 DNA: TGCGCCAGCAGCTTAACGGGGGCTACCGGGGAGCTGTTTTTT.

The CDR3 protein is CASSSTPTDTQYF. CDR3 bases: TGTGCCAGCAGCTCAACACCCACAGATACGCAGTATTTT. The chain has TRBV9 and TRBJ2-3; D gene unclear. The germline CDR1 and CDR2 sequences are SGDLS and YYNGEE. The V end was cut by 4 bases, the J end by 2 bases, with 8 bases between. The CDR3 length is 13 residues.

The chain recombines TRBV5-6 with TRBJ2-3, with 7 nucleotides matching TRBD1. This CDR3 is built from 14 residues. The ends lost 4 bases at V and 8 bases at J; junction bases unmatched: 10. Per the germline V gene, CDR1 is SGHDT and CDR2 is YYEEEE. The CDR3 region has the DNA TGTGCCAGCAGCCTCGGACAGGTAGTCGGTACGCAGTATTTT. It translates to CASSLGQVVGTQYF.

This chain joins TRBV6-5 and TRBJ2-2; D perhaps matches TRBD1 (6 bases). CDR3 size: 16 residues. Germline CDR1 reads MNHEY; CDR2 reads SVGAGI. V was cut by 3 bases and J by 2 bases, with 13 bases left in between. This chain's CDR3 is CASSYGQGRNTGELFF. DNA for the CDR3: TGTGCCAGCAGTTATGGGCAGGGGCGAAACACCGGGGAGCTGTTTTTT.

The CDR3 here is CSASLAGGNYNEQFF. The DNA of the CDR3 is TGCAGTGCTAGTCTAGCGGGAGGTAACTACAATGAGCAGTTCTTC. This chain links TRBV20-1 with TRBJ2-1; 11 nucleotides align to TRBD2. Unmatched junction bases numbered 4, after V lost 3 bases and J lost 3 bases. The CDR3 is made up of 15 amino acids. CDR1 and CDR2 (germline): DFQATT, SNEGSKA (reference sequence).

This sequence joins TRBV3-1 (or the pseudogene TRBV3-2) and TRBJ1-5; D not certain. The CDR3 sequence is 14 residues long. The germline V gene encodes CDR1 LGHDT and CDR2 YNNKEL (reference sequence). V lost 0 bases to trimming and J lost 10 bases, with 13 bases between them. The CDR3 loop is CASSQDTLARPQHF. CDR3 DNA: TGTGCCAGCAGCCAAGACACCCTGGCGCGACCCCAGCATTTT.